This T cell receptor (beta chain) was found in a study of T cells in Graves' hyperthyroidism and ophthalmopathy (dated 2019 in TCRdb). As for the study more broadly: Peripheral blood was sampled at the time of initial diagnosis, prior to any treatment. TCR V-J signatures able to tell the groups apart were searched for in a discovery cohort of 100 patients, of whom 40 to 45 had Graves' ophthalmopathy and more than 55 had stable Graves' hyperthyroidism. An independent validation cohort of under 20 hyperthyroidism patients and about 15 patients who later progressed to ophthalmopathy tested prospective prediction of ophthalmopathy. The approximately 98 discovery patients were randomly divided into training and test sets at a 7:3 ratio. The study also compared thyroid tissue and blood T-cell repertoires from roughly six Graves' hyperthyroidism patients. Following sampling, methimazole starting at 30 mg daily was given to hyperthyroidism patients, and high-dose intravenous methylprednisolone was given to ophthalmopathy patients. The paper describes TCR Vbeta CDR3 sequencing of more than 120 peripheral blood samples, made up of 40 to 45 ophthalmopathy patients, around 73 hyperthyroidism patients and about 17 progressor patients.

Trimming costs V 3 bases and J 10 bases, and their ends lie 8 bases apart. Sequences MDHEN (CDR1) and SYDVKM (CDR2) are obtained from the germline V gene. The CDR3, cysteine through phenylalanine, is 11 amino acids long. Solely the CDR3 DNA is kept, with 33 bases framed from the first base. This clonotype was detected ten times or more. Its antigen has not been determined. Base qualities are missing; no much larger clone stands one base away. Ophthalmopathy patients had moderately to severely active disease, with a Clinical Activity Score of 3 or more, a NOSPECS grade of 4 or more, and a disease duration of less than 3 months. Exclusion was applied to patients with uncontrolled infections, other autoimmune diseases, pregnancy or lactation. Diagnoses were established on the basis of clinical symptoms, serum thyroxine and TRAb, thyroid ultrasound, and orbital computed tomography. Ficoll-Paque density gradient centrifugation was used to isolate PBMCs from around 10 ml of fresh peripheral blood. Total RNA was extracted with Trizol reagent, and quality was checked on an Agilent 2100 Bioanalyzer.

Overall study results and their limits: No statistical method was used to set the sample size in advance, and investigators knew the group allocation. In validation, the model predicted progression to ophthalmopathy a median of roughly 6.2 months before onset, with around 70% sensitivity and about 72% specificity. Most expanded thyroid clonotypes (frequency above 0.001) were also detected in blood, suggesting blood repertoires may reflect thyroid immune responses. In cross-validation, a model built on a 13 V-J signature told ophthalmopathy apart from stable hyperthyroidism with 85% to 90% sensitivity and about 81% specificity, and in testing the same model reached 80%/75%.

TCR beta CDR3 regions were amplified from RNA transcripts. For the first round of RT-PCR on the TCR CDR3, the HTBI primer set was used together with the Qiagen OneStep RT-PCR kit. Libraries were constructed in a second round of multiplex PCR, after which size selection and purification were performed. Sequencing of the libraries was done on an Illumina HiSeq2000 using paired-end 100 bp reads. Under the source paper's analysis protocol: Raw data were processed with SOAPnuke, discarding reads with adapters, uncalled bases, mean Phred below 15, or no exact constant-primer or identifier match. High-quality paired reads were merged using COPE v1.2.5, and each unique nucleotide sequence was defined as a clonotype. MiTCR v1.1 was used to align clonotypes to the IMGT TRBV, TRBD and TRBJ reference segments. The analysis included only V-J combinations with a frequency above 0.0001, which together covered roughly 99% of the repertoires. A TCS score was defined as the ratio between F50 (clonal expansion) and ExV (chaos), using BLOSUM62-based TCRdist between CDR3 peptides within each V-J. Welch's t-statistics and random forest reduced roughly 530 V-J features to 10 to 15, which were used in a naive Bayes classifier (R e1071). Using fastp trimming at Q25 and MiXCR clonotype assembly, TCRdb reanalyzed the public sequencing data and kept in-frame beta chains. All rows with the same CDR3 protein become a single entry with the most common DNA and genes. The V and J calls were not made by the authors but by TCRdb's processing. For this sample there are 220,000 or so distinct CDR3 sequences; about 15% appear just once. 28% of the sample rests with the top ten.

The TCR originated in a woman younger than 30 with Graves' ophthalmopathy. Specimen: blood. The V gene is TRBV28 and the J gene is TRBJ2-3; the D segment could be TRBD1, given 5 matching bases. The bases are TGTGCCAGCAGTTTCGGACACGCGCAGTATTTT. This codes for CASSFGHAQYF. Extended through the reference TRBV28 and TRBJ2-3 proteins, this CDR3 yields the full variable domain: DVKVTQSSRYLVKRTGEKVFLECVQDMDHENMFWYRQDPGLGLRLIYFSYDVKMKEKGDIPEGYSVSREKKERFSLILESASTNQTSMYLCASSFGHAQYFGPGTRLTVL.